The 20 T cell receptor beta chains listed next were all sequenced from one sample in a study of blood T cell repertoires in COVID-19 (TCRdb year 2020). The receptor library was made with the immunoSEQ multiplex PCR assay. TCRdb holds this immuneACCESS table with in-frame rearrangements only. Some clones are missing; in checked studies, unresolved V genes explain under half, and the rest has no known cause. The sample table shows 250,000 or so clones, and roughly four fifths are seen once. The leading ten clones occupy approximately 4.5% of the sample. Sequencing input: peripheral blood. These receptors were collected from a woman aged 70-85 years with acute or convalescent COVID-19.

The genes are TRBV10-1 and TRBJ2-2; a weak D match, TRBD1 (5 bases). Germline lookup yields CDR1 WNHNN and CDR2 SYGVQD (reference sequence). V lost 0 bases and J 7 bases, leaving 12 bases between the germline ends. This CDR3 has 15 residues. The CDR3 here is CASSESLGLLGELFF. As DNA, the CDR3 is TGCGCCAGCAGTGAGTCCTTGGGGCTACTCGGGGAGCTGTTTTTT.

In DNA form, the CDR3 reads TGCGCCAGCAGCCTCGGACTAGCGGGCGAGACCCAGTACTTC. Protein sequence: CASSLGLAGETQYF. The gene calls are TRBV5-1 and TRBJ2-5, with 11 positions matching TRBD2. Germline trimming cut 4 bases from V and 5 bases from J; bases unmatched to any gene: 4. CDR1 is SGHRS and CDR2 is YFSETQ in the germline V gene. The CDR3 has 14 amino acids.

The rearrangement links TRBV5-6 to TRBJ1-6, with D perhaps matching TRBD1 (5 bases). The CDR3 has 14 residues. V shed 3 bases and J shed 9 bases, with 13 bases lying between them. Germline lookup yields CDR1 SGHDT and CDR2 YYEEEE. In DNA, the CDR3 is TGTGCCAGCAGCTCGGAGGGGATTCGTTCACCCCTCCACTTT. Its translation is CASSSEGIRSPLHF.

The chain carries TRBV5-1 and TRBJ1-6; D might be TRBD1 (6 bases). Trimming shortened V by 4 bases and J by 6 bases, and 20 bases separated the two germline ends. Germline CDR1 is SGHRS and CDR2 is YFSETQ. The CDR3 consists of 17 residues. The DNA for the CDR3 is TGCGCCAGCAGCCCCGGACAGAACCTACAACCTAATTCACCCCTCCACTTT. This codes for CASSPGQNLQPNSPLHF.

This rearrangement joins TRBV7-2 to TRBJ2-3; perhaps TRBD2 as D (5 bases). V lost 5 bases and J 8 bases, leaving 14 bases between the germline ends. Germline CDR1 is SGHTA and CDR2 is FQGNSA. The CDR3 is 13 amino acids. The CDR3 region has the DNA TGTGCCAGCAGCCCAGGAGGAGGAGGTACGCAGTATTTT. As protein: CASSPGGGGTQYF.

This clone was seen a handful of times. The rearrangement uses TRBV6-5 and TRBJ1-6; D gene ambiguous. V lost 0 bases and J lost 7, with 13 bases in between. Germline lookup yields CDR1 MNHEY and CDR2 SVGAGI. This CDR3 contains 16 residues. CDR3 nucleotide sequence: TGTGCCAGCAGTTACTCTAGGAAGTCCGGGAATTCACCCCTCCACTTT. Protein product: CASSYSRKSGNSPLHF.

This clone was seen more than once but under ten times. This rearrangement joins TRBV7-8 to TRBJ1-1; tentatively, D is TRBD1 (6 bases). V was cut by 0 bases and J by 1 base, with 9 bases left in between. The CDR3 totals 15 residues. CDR1 and CDR2 (germline): SGHVS, FQNEAQ. The CDR3 DNA is TGTGCCAGCAGCTTAGCGGGGGGGCAGAACACTGAAGCTTTCTTT. Translating gives CASSLAGGQNTEAFF.

The rearrangement links TRBV7-9 to TRBJ1-4, with 7 bases matching TRBD1. V lost 1 base, J lost 7 bases, and 6 bases stayed unmatched. Germline V gene data show CDR1 as SEHNR and CDR2 as FQNEAQ (reference sequence). The CDR3 is 15 residues long. The CDR3 loop is CASSLGGQEAEKLFF. CDR3 coding DNA: TGTGCCAGCAGCTTAGGAGGACAGGAGGCTGAAAAACTGTTTTTT.

This clone was seen a single time. The CDR3 sequence is CASSPGQSGVNTEAFF. Here the CDR3 DNA reads TGTGCCAGCTCACCTGGACAGTCTGGGGTGAACACTGAAGCTTTCTTT. The chain carries TRBV18 and TRBJ1-1, with D tentatively TRBD1 (6 bases). There are 16 residues in the CDR3. With 3 bases removed from V and 0 bases from J, the gap between germline ends came to 14 bases. CDR1 is KGHSH and CDR2 is LQKENI in the germline V gene.

The rearrangement joins TRBV19 to TRBJ1-4; 8 bases fit TRBD1. Germline assignment: CDR1 LNHDA and CDR2 SQIVND (reference sequence). With 3 bases clipped from V and 10 bases from J, the junction kept 7 bases outside the gene matches. The CDR3 sequence is 14 residues long. CDR3 sequence reads: CASSILTGEGKLFF. The CDR3 DNA follows: TGTGCCAGTAGTATTCTGACAGGGGAGGGAAAACTGTTTTTT.

This chain links TRBV27 with TRBJ2-7; 12 bases are a match to TRBD2. The germline V gene has CDR1 MNHEY and CDR2 SMNVEV (reference sequence). The CDR3 extends over 15 amino acids. The V segment lost 6 bases and the J segment 1 base; nucleotides outside the gene matches: 4. The CDR3 here is CASSLGTSGSYEQYF. DNA of the CDR3: TGTGCCAGCAGCTTAGGGACTAGCGGGTCCTACGAGCAGTACTTC.

The chain combines TRBV9 with TRBJ1-4; 7 bases are shared with TRBD1. The CDR3 consists of 15 residues. V trimming: 4 bases; J trimming: 8 bases; junction bases outside the gene matches: 11. Looked up from germline, CDR1 is SGDLS and CDR2 is YYNGEE. CDR3 residues: CASSLTSTGTEKLFF. Here the CDR3 DNA reads TGTGCCAGCAGCCTTACCTCGACAGGGACGGAAAAACTGTTTTTT.

V and J are TRBV11-2 and TRBJ1-1; D is perhaps TRBD1 (6 bases). Germline lookup yields CDR1 SGHAT and CDR2 FQNNGV. V shed 4 bases and J shed 7 bases, with 10 bases lying between them. The CDR3 is made up of 12 amino acids. CDR3 nucleotides: TGTGCCAGCAGCTGGGGGGGCGGTGAAGCTTTCTTT. It specifies CASSWGGGEAFF.

The chain combines TRBV28 with TRBJ1-6; 8 bases map to TRBD1. The CDR3 runs 15 residues. In germline, CDR1 is MDHEN, CDR2 SYDVKM. With V trimmed by 4 bases and J by 13 bases, 12 bases remained unmatched. CDR3 residues: CASSSRTGIIGPLHF. CDR3 coding DNA: TGTGCCAGCAGTTCAAGGACAGGGATTATCGGGCCCCTCCACTTT.

J is TRBJ1-2 and V is TRBV6-4; D gene ambiguous. V lost 7 bases and J lost 2, with 17 bases in between. There are 15 residues in the CDR3. Germline V gene sequence: CDR1 MRHNA, CDR2 SNTAGT. This CDR3 is CASTPRSAQNYGYTF. The CDR3 coding sequence is TGTGCCAGCACCCCTAGGTCGGCCCAGAACTATGGCTACACCTTC.

V gene TRBV9 combines with J gene TRBJ2-3, with D unclear. Trimming removed 3 bases from V and 5 bases from J, with 16 bases in between. The length of the CDR3 is 15 residues. Germline values: CDR1 SGDLS, CDR2 YYNGEE. CDR3: CASSAIDGQVDTQYF. Written as DNA, the CDR3 is TGTGCCAGCAGCGCCATCGATGGGCAAGTAGATACGCAGTATTTT.

The CDR3 DNA reads TGCGCCAGCAGCCCCCGGACAGGCACCAATCAGCCCCAGCATTTT. The encoded protein is CASSPRTGTNQPQHF. The V call is TRBV5-1, the J call TRBJ1-5; TRBD1 aligns across 7 bases. From germline, CDR1 is SGHRS and CDR2 YFSETQ. V lost 4 bases, J lost 3 bases, and 7 bases stayed unmatched. The length of the CDR3 is 15 residues.

This clone showed up just a few times. The chain carries TRBV2 and TRBJ2-3; a weak D match, TRBD2 (6 bases). The ends were cut back, 5 bases at V and 5 bases at J, with 11 bases in the middle. This CDR3 has 13 residues. In germline, CDR1 is SNHLY, CDR2 FYNNEI. In nucleotides, the CDR3 is TGTGCCAGCAGTCGGGACTTAAGAGATACGCAGTATTTT. It codes for CASSRDLRDTQYF. The full variable domain, its missing parts supplied by reference TRBV2 and TRBJ2-3, is EPEVTQTPSHQVTQMGQEVILRCVPISNHLYFYWYRQILGQKVEFLVSFYNNEISEKSEIFDDQFSVERPDGSNFTLKIRSTKLEDSAMYFCASSRDLRDTQYFGPGTRLTVL.

The chain employs TRBV19 and TRBJ2-3; D possibly corresponds to TRBD1 (6 bases). Trimming stripped 9 bases from V and 2 bases from J, with 18 bases between. Germline V CDR1 and CDR2: LNHDA, SQIVND (reference sequence). CDR3 size: 15 residues. CDR3 nucleotide sequence: TGTGCCAGCAGAGCAGCGAACAGGGTCACAGATACGCAGTATTTT. This sequence encodes CASRAANRVTDTQYF.

This clone was seen a few times. The rearrangement links TRBV12-3 or TRBV12-4 to TRBJ1-1, with 12 bases lining up with TRBD1. There are 13 residues in the CDR3. V dropped 4 bases and J dropped 11; count of bases not matched to a gene: 5. The CDR3 loop is CASSWDRGPAAFF. CDR3 DNA sequence: TGTGCCAGCAGTTGGGACAGGGGGCCTGCGGCTTTCTTT.